This is a list of T cell receptor beta chains from one sample in a study of shared clonotypes between healthy human individuals. Produced via immunoSEQ multiplex PCR; TCRdb's table is partial and in-frame only. The sample yields some 2.1 million clones, around 93% seen once. Input material: naive CD8+ T cells from PBMCs. These receptor sequences come from a man aged 18 to 30 in good health. Some clones in this sample may be carry-over from other donors' samples. The CDR3 runs from the conserved cysteine through the conserved F or W. The D gene is left open where the match is weak. Clone size is shown for a subset of rows, as once, few, many or a class of expanded clone.

v_gene	j_gene	d_gene	abundance	CDR3aa	CDR3nt
TRBV11-1	TRBJ2-7	TRBD2	.	CASSFFSGVREQYF	TGTGCCAGCAGCTTCTTTAGCGGGGTTCGGGAGCAGTACTTC
TRBV9	TRBJ1-5	.	.	CASSGSGGQPQHF	TGTGCCAGCAGCGGTAGCGGGGGTCAGCCCCAGCATTTT
TRBV4-1	TRBJ2-3	.	once	CASSQGPGSDTQYF	TGCGCCAGCAGCCAAGGCCCAGGGTCAGATACGCAGTATTTT
TRBV7-9	TRBJ1-2	TRBD1	.	CASSRDRVEGYTF	TGTGCCAGCAGCCGCGACAGGGTAGAGGGCTACACCTTC
TRBV4-1	TRBJ2-7	.	.	CASSQDGVGEQYF	TGCGCCAGCAGCCAAGACGGGGTGGGCGAGCAGTACTTC
TRBV7-2	TRBJ2-7	.	.	CASSLRVSKYEQYF	TGTGCCAGCAGCCTCAGGGTTTCCAAATACGAGCAGTACTTC
TRBV10-1	TRBJ2-2	.	.	CASSDAQGWTGELFF	TGCGCCAGCAGTGATGCGCAGGGGTGGACCGGGGAGCTGTTTTTT
TRBV27	TRBJ1-5	TRBD1	once	CASSFMTGHQPQHF	TGTGCCAGCAGTTTTATGACAGGGCACCAGCCCCAGCATTTT
TRBV19	TRBJ2-3	TRBD2	.	CASSIGAASGSPDTQYF	TGTGCCAGTAGTATAGGAGCGGCTAGCGGGAGCCCAGATACGCAGTATTTT
TRBV7-8	TRBJ1-1	.	.	CASSLPGAGTEAFF	TGTGCCAGCAGCTTACCAGGGGCAGGCACTGAAGCTTTCTTT
TRBV4-1	TRBJ1-1	.	.	CASSRADSLGTEAFF	TGCGCCAGCAGCCGAGCAGACAGTTTGGGCACTGAAGCTTTCTTT
TRBV5-1	TRBJ2-2	.	.	CASSWAAGELFF	TGCGCCAGCAGCTGGGCTGCCGGGGAGCTGTTTTTT
TRBV25-1	TRBJ1-4	.	.	CASRSGNEKLFF	TGTGCCAGCAGATCAGGGAATGAAAAACTGTTTTTT
TRBV13	TRBJ2-7	.	once	CASSSQVIEGRYEQYF	TGTGCCAGCAGCTCCCAGGTAATAGAGGGGAGGTACGAGCAGTACTTC
TRBV28	TRBJ2-1	.	.	CASSRLTPRGEQFF	TGTGCCAGCAGTAGACTAACCCCCAGGGGTGAGCAGTTCTTC
TRBV7-8	TRBJ2-7	TRBD2	.	CASSWSGRAYEQYF	TGTGCCAGCAGCTGGAGCGGGAGGGCCTACGAGCAGTACTTC
TRBV20-1	TRBJ2-7	.	.	CSAFKTGEQYF	TGCAGTGCGTTTAAGACGGGCGAGCAGTACTTC
TRBV19	TRBJ1-5	.	.	CAAADRYNSNQPQHF	TGTGCAGCCGCGGACCGCTATAATAGCAATCAGCCCCAGCATTTT
TRBV10-3	TRBJ1-1	.	.	CAIRGGQGENTEAFF	TGTGCCATCAGGGGAGGGCAGGGTGAAAACACTGAAGCTTTCTTT
TRBV11-3	TRBJ2-1	TRBD1	.	CASSLERTGYNEQFF	TGTGCCAGCAGCTTAGAGAGGACAGGCTACAATGAGCAGTTCTTC
TRBV6-1	TRBJ1-2	TRBD1	.	CASSTPGQGYGYTF	TGTGCCAGCAGTACCCCGGGACAGGGGTATGGCTACACCTTC
TRBV12-1	TRBJ1-4	.	.	CASSLPLRDEKLFF	TGTGCCAGCAGCTTGCCCCTTCGGGATGAAAAACTGTTTTTT
TRBV6-6	TRBJ2-5	.	.	CASSYSETQYF	TGTGCCAGCAGTTACTCAGAGACCCAGTACTTC
TRBV5-1	TRBJ2-7	TRBD1	.	CASSTWQGARYEQYF	TGCGCCAGCAGTACTTGGCAGGGGGCGCGGTACGAGCAGTACTTC
TRBV7-6	TRBJ2-1	TRBD1	.	CASSPGQNRVTRYNEQFF	TGTGCCAGCAGCCCGGGACAGAACCGGGTCACAAGGTACAATGAGCAGTTCTTC
TRBV7-2	TRBJ1-1	.	.	CASSLVGKNTEAFF	TGTGCCAGCAGCTTAGTTGGCAAAAACACTGAAGCTTTCTTT
TRBV19	TRBJ2-2	.	.	CASSISRGPNTGELFF	TGTGCCAGTAGTATTTCCAGGGGCCCGAACACCGGGGAGCTGTTTTTT
TRBV19	TRBJ2-3	.	.	CASSILETDTQYF	TGTGCCAGTAGTATTTTAGAGACAGATACGCAGTATTTT
TRBV6-6	TRBJ1-1	.	.	CASTQRYREGTEAFF	TGTGCCAGCACCCAGCGATACAGGGAGGGCACTGAAGCTTTCTTT
TRBV27	TRBJ1-5	.	.	CASSLTGINQPQHF	TGTGCCAGCAGTTTAACAGGGATTAATCAGCCCCAGCATTTT
TRBV27	TRBJ1-1	.	once	CASQRSRVWTEAFF	TGTGCCAGCCAGCGGAGCAGGGTTTGGACTGAAGCTTTCTTT
TRBV9	TRBJ1-2	TRBD1	once	CASSARGDSRRDGYTF	TGTGCCAGCAGCGCCCGAGGGGACAGCCGCCGGGATGGCTACACCTTC
TRBV6-4	TRBJ2-2	.	.	CASSDEEGDGELFF	TGTGCCAGCAGTGACGAGGAGGGCGACGGGGAGCTGTTTTTT
TRBV28	TRBJ2-7	.	.	CASRPEQGTTYEQYF	TGTGCCAGCAGGCCCGAACAGGGTACAACCTACGAGCAGTACTTC
TRBV4-1	TRBJ1-3	TRBD1	.	CASSQDMRGPGNTIYF	TGCGCCAGCAGCCAAGATATGAGGGGGCCTGGAAACACCATATATTTT
TRBV5-4	TRBJ2-7	.	once	CASSWGLADSYEQYF	TGTGCCAGCAGTTGGGGGCTAGCGGACTCCTACGAGCAGTACTTC
TRBV6-1	TRBJ2-4	.	.	CASNERPELAKNIQYF	TGTGCCAGCAATGAAAGGCCAGAGCTAGCCAAAAACATTCAGTACTTC
TRBV7-6	TRBJ2-1	TRBD2	.	CASSPGLAGPSNNEQFF	TGTGCCAGCAGCCCAGGACTAGCGGGGCCAAGTAACAATGAGCAGTTCTTC
TRBV19	TRBJ1-2	.	.	CASSGRQEGTFGYGYTF	TGTGCCAGTAGTGGACGACAGGAGGGGACGTTCGGCTATGGCTACACCTTC
TRBV27	TRBJ1-2	.	.	CASSLRPKLEGYTF	TGTGCCAGCAGTTTACGCCCGAAGCTAGAAGGCTACACCTTC
TRBV11-2	TRBJ1-1	.	few	CASSLYVDTEAFF	TGTGCCAGCAGCTTATATGTGGACACTGAAGCTTTCTTT
TRBV6-1	TRBJ2-7	.	once	CASSYYEQYF	TGTGCCAGCAGCTATTACGAGCAGTACTTC
TRBV4-1	TRBJ1-2	.	.	CASAPPEGLSCTF	TGCGCCAGCGCCCCCCCAGAGGGCCTGAGCTGCACCTTC
TRBV27	TRBJ1-5	.	once	CASSLWAGSNQPQHF	TGTGCCAGCAGTCTCTGGGCAGGGAGCAATCAGCCCCAGCATTTT
TRBV13	TRBJ2-7	TRBD2	.	CASSSSGTLSYEQYF	TGTGCCAGCAGCTCTAGCGGGACCCTCTCCTACGAGCAGTACTTC
TRBV5-8	TRBJ2-7	.	.	CASSRDGSSYEQYF	TGTGCCAGCAGCAGGGACGGGAGCTCCTACGAGCAGTACTTC
TRBV25-1	TRBJ2-1	TRBD2	.	CASSGVSGEGYNEQFF	TGTGCCAGCAGTGGTGTCAGCGGGGAAGGCTACAATGAGCAGTTCTTC
TRBV7-2	TRBJ1-1	TRBD1	.	CASSLSPPGQAEAFF	TGTGCCAGCAGCTTATCACCACCGGGACAGGCTGAAGCTTTCTTT
TRBV5-1	TRBJ2-1	TRBD1	.	CASSAGWAGGRFNEQFF	TGCGCCAGCAGCGCGGGATGGGCAGGGGGCCGTTTCAATGAGCAGTTCTTC
TRBV29-1	TRBJ2-7	.	.	CSVDQGSSYEQYF	TGCAGCGTTGACCAGGGGAGCTCCTACGAGCAGTACTTC
TRBV5-6	TRBJ2-7	.	.	CASSLWGLWGSYEQYF	TGTGCCAGCAGCTTGTGGGGGTTGTGGGGCTCCTACGAGCAGTACTTC
TRBV6-1	TRBJ2-7	TRBD1	.	CASSAWTGGDYEQYF	TGTGCCAGCAGTGCTTGGACAGGGGGGGATTACGAGCAGTACTTC